This T cell receptor beta chain was found in a study of blood T cell repertoires in COVID-19. About the research overall: Acute and convalescent COVID-19 specimens originated in the United States, Italy and Spain. From T cells, B-cell-depleted T cells, or PBMCs came the material, which was cDNA or gDNA.

How the authors handled the data: The authors estimated nucleated cell counts from reference gene primer amplification. This table comes from immunoSEQ multiplex PCR, and its TCRdb copy is limited to in-frame clones, with some not included. V and J calls and clone size follow that table, whereas D and trimming were derived from the DNA. The sample carries around 250,000 clones, approximately 86% recorded once. CDR3 size: 15 residues. Germline V CDR1 and CDR2: KGHSH, LQKENI. Trimming took off 2 bases at V and 4 bases at J, with 9 bases between the two ends. Sequenced: peripheral blood. The clonotype originates from a woman in her seventies with active or convalescent COVID-19. The gene calls are TRBV18 and TRBJ1-6; no reliable D call. The CDR3 reads CASSPIQSYNSPLHF. The CDR3, as DNA: TGTGCCAGCTCACCAATACAGTCTTATAATTCACCCCTCCACTTT.